This T cell receptor beta chain was documented in a study of blood T cell repertoires in COVID-19. At the level of the study: Spain, Italy and the United States supplied samples that represented acute and convalescent COVID-19. Sample material is recorded as cDNA or gDNA derived from T cells, B-cell-depleted T cells, or PBMCs.

Produced via immunoSEQ multiplex PCR; TCRdb's table is partial and in-frame only. The sample records 100,000 to 130,000 clones, 75% to 95% being singletons. The receptor's source is a woman in her twenties or thirties with acute or convalescent COVID-19. The sample was peripheral blood.

Here the CDR3 reads CASSLTQLVGNEQFF. Here the CDR3 DNA reads TGTGCCAGCAGCTTAACGCAACTAGTCGGCAATGAGCAGTTCTTC. The rearrangement uses TRBV7-3 and TRBJ2-1; tentative D call: TRBD2 (5 bases). The CDR3 extends over 15 amino acids. Germline-derived CDR1 and CDR2 are SGHTA and FQGTGA. The ends were cut back, 0 bases at V and 6 bases at J, with 12 bases in the middle.